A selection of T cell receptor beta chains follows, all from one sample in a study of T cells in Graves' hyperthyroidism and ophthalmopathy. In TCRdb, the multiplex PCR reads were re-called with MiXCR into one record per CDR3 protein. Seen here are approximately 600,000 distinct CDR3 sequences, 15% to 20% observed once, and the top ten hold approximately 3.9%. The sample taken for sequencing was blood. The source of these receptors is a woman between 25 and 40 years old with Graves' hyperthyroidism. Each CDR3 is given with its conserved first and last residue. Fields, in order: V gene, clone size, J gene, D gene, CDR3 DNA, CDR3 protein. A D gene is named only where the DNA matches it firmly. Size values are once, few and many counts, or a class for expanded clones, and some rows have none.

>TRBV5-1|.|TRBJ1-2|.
TGCGCCAGCAGCTTGAACCGGGAGAACTATGGCTACACCTTC
CASSLNRENYGYTF
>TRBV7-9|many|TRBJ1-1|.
TGTGCCAGCAGCTTAGAGGTCAACGCGGGGACTGAAGCTTTCTTT
CASSLEVNAGTEAFF
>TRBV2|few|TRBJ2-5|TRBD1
TGTGCCAGCAGTGAAGTAGGGGGCGGGGAGACCCAGTACTTC
CASSEVGGGETQYF
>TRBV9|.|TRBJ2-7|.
TGTGCCAGCAGCGAGGGGGTGAGCTACGAGCAGTACTTC
CASSEGVSYEQYF
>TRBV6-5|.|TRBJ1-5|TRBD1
TGTGCCAGCAGTTGGGACAGGGGGCTTGATCAGCCCCAGCATTTT
CASSWDRGLDQPQHF
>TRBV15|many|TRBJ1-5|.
TGTGCCACCAGCAAGACCTTCAATCAGCCCCAGCATTTT
CATSKTFNQPQHF
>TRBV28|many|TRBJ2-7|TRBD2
TGTGCCAGCAGTTTACCTATTAGCGGGAAAGGCTACGAGCAGTACTTC
CASSLPISGKGYEQYF
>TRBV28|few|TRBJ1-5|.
TGTGCCAGCAGTTCGACAGGCCAATATAGCAATCAGCCCCAGCATTTT
CASSSTGQYSNQPQHF
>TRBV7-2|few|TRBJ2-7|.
TGTGCCAGCAGCTCCAATCCGGTTACAGGGTACGAGCAGTACTTC
CASSSNPVTGYEQYF
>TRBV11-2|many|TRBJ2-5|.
TGTGCCAGCAGCTTATCGTTAGGAACCCAGTACTTC
CASSLSLGTQYF